This T cell receptor beta chain was retrieved from a study of blood T cell repertoires in COVID-19. Study in general: From the United States, Italy and Spain came samples of acute and convalescent COVID-19. Nucleic acid was either cDNA or gDNA, and it came from T cells, B-cell-depleted T cells, or PBMCs.

Study processing details: For nucleated cells, counts were estimated from reference gene primer amplification. TCRdb's table, derived via immunoSEQ multiplex PCR, lists solely in-frame clones and lacks some. From that table come the V and J calls and clone size; the DNA was used to work out D and trimming. Here the sample spans about 54,000 clones, roughly 84% being singletons. Germline V CDR1 and CDR2: LNHNV, YYDKDF (reference sequence). The CDR3 loop spans 15 amino acids. The V end lost 0 bases, the J end lost 0 bases, and 7 bases lay between the germline ends. The specimen sequenced was peripheral blood. J is TRBJ2-3 and V is TRBV15; unclear D gene. The TCR comes from a man aged 35-49 years with active COVID-19. CDR3 DNA: TGTGCCACCAGCAGAGAAGTAGAAAGCACAGATACGCAGTATTTT. Its protein is CATSREVESTDTQYF.